This T cell receptor beta chain was profiled in a study of blood T cell repertoires in COVID-19. Study summary: Acute and convalescent COVID-19 specimens originated in the United States, Italy and Spain.

Participants had their cohort set by participant-reported clinical history. Clones were read by immunoSEQ multiplex PCR, and TCRdb kept only the in-frame ones, dropping some. This sample has roughly 250,000 clones, with approximately 90% found just once. The material sequenced was PBMCs or T cells enriched from blood (not recorded which). This TCR derives from a woman in her thirties or forties with acute COVID-19.

This CDR3 is CAISSRGAYEQYF. CDR3 DNA sequence: TGTGCCATCTCTTCCAGGGGCGCCTACGAGCAGTACTTC. This chain links TRBV10-3 with TRBJ2-7; D possibly corresponds to TRBD1 (6 bases). V gave up 8 bases and J gave up 2 bases, with 13 bases separating them. From germline, CDR1 is ENHRY and CDR2 SYGVKD. CDR3 length equals 13 residues.